What follows are 32 T cell receptor beta chains derived from one specimen sequenced in a study of T cell changes during pregnancy in multiple sclerosis. Profiling relied on immunoSEQ multiplex PCR, and the TCRdb table lists in-frame clones only, not all of them. This table has approximately 25,000 clones, 88% appearing once. The source material was CD4+ T cells from peripheral blood mononuclear cells, sampled in the first trimester of pregnancy. These receptors all come from a female donor in good health, enrolled as a control in a pregnancy study.

The V gene is TRBV7-2, the J gene TRBJ2-2, with D possibly TRBD1 on 6 matching bases. Germline V gives CDR1 SGHTA, CDR2 FQGNSA. This CDR3 region has 15 residues. V dropped 2 bases and J dropped 4 bases, with 11 bases sitting between them. CDR3 in DNA: TGTGCCAGCAGCTTAAACAGGGTGTCCACCGGGGAGCTGTTTTTT. It codes for CASSLNRVSTGELFF.

This clone was detected only once. The V gene is TRBV30, the J gene TRBJ1-2, with D tentatively TRBD1 (6 bases). The CDR3 runs 13 residues. The germline gives CDR1 GTSNPN, CDR2 SVGIG (reference sequence). Trimming cost V 7 bases and J 3 bases, with 15 bases left between them. In nucleotides, the CDR3 is TGTGCCTCAACACAGGGATTTGACTATGGCTACACCTTC. Encoded protein: CASTQGFDYGYTF.

The chain joins TRBV6-1 to TRBJ2-7; no clear D gene. V was shortened by 7 bases and J by 3 bases, with 10 bases between the two germline ends. CDR1 is MNHNS, CDR2 SASEGT, per germline. This CDR3 is built from 12 residues. The CDR3 DNA reads as TGTGCCAGCACCGACATTTTCTACGAGCAGTACTTC. Amino acids: CASTDIFYEQYF.

The chain carries TRBV10-3 and TRBJ2-7, with D possibly being TRBD1 (7 bases). The CDR3 has 13 amino acids. Germline V CDR1 and CDR2: ENHRY, SYGVKD. V gave up 8 bases and J gave up 0 bases, with 11 bases separating them. The DNA of the CDR3 is TGTGCCATCTCAGGGGGGAGCTCCTACGAGCAGTACTTC. Residues: CAISGGSSYEQYF.

The rearrangement joins TRBV28 to TRBJ1-5, with TRBD1 identical over 7 bases. CDR3 length: 14 amino acids. Germline values: CDR1 MDHEN, CDR2 SYDVKM. V trimming: 6 bases; J trimming: 3 bases; junction bases outside the gene matches: 5. The DNA of the CDR3 is TGTGCCAGCAGGAGACAGGGAGACAATCAGCCCCAGCATTTT. It translates to CASRRQGDNQPQHF.

The rearrangement joins TRBV5-4 to TRBJ2-2; D gene unclear. The germline gives CDR1 SGHNT, CDR2 YYREEE (reference sequence). The CDR3 loop spans 16 amino acids. V shed 2 bases and J shed 2 bases, with 13 bases lying between them. The CDR3 reads CASSFRIVSNTGELFF. CDR3 nucleotide sequence: TGTGCCAGCAGCTTTCGTATCGTCAGTAACACCGGGGAGCTGTTTTTT.

The chain joins TRBV28 to TRBJ1-3; D is perhaps TRBD1 (5 bases). Germline V gene sequence: CDR1 MDHEN, CDR2 SYDVKM. The V and J ends lost 6 bases and 4 bases respectively, with 13 bases between them. The CDR3 extends over 14 amino acids. This CDR3 reads CASSRLQGGNTIYF. CDR3 coding DNA: TGTGCCAGCAGCCGTCTTCAGGGAGGAAACACCATATATTTT. Together with reference TRBV28 and TRBJ1-3, the CDR3 gives the full variable domain: DVKVTQSSRYLVKRTGEKVFLECVQDMDHENMFWYRQDPGLGLRLIYFSYDVKMKEKGDIPEGYSVSREKKERFSLILESASTNQTSMYLCASSRLQGGNTIYFGEGSWLTVV.

This chain connects TRBV11-2 to TRBJ2-7, with 10 bases aligning to TRBD2. CDR1 and CDR2 (germline): SGHAT, FQNNGV. The junction had 13 bases not matched to a gene; V was cut back by 5 bases and J by 6 bases. This CDR3 has 16 residues. The CDR3 nucleotides are TGTGCCAGCAGCGTAGGGGGGGCGCTAGCGGGAGTCGAGCAGTACTTC. Its protein is CASSVGGALAGVEQYF. Together with reference TRBV11-2 and TRBJ2-7, the CDR3 gives the full variable domain: EAGVAQSPRYKIIEKRQSVAFWCNPISGHATLYWYQQILGQGPKLLIQFQNNGVVDDSQLPKDRFSAERLKGVDSTLKIQPAKLEDSAVYLCASSVGGALAGVEQYFGPGTRLTVT.

This clone was picked up a small number of times. The chain has TRBV28 and TRBJ2-3; the match to TRBD2 covers 7 bases. The CDR3 consists of 15 residues. The germline V gene encodes CDR1 MDHEN and CDR2 SYDVKM. The ends lost 3 bases at V and 0 bases at J; junction bases unmatched: 3. For the CDR3, the DNA is TGTGCCAGCAGTTTGCTCGGGAGGAGCACAGATACGCAGTATTTT. Translated: CASSLLGRSTDTQYF.

J is TRBJ2-5 and V is TRBV30; 10 bases are a match to TRBD1. Germline V lookup: CDR1 GTSNPN, CDR2 SVGIG (reference sequence). This CDR3 contains 14 residues. After removal of 4 bases from V and 5 bases from J, the junction contained 7 bases not matched to a gene. For the CDR3, the DNA is TGTGCCTGGAATTTCGGGGGACAGGGGGAGACCCAGTACTTC. Translating it yields CAWNFGGQGETQYF. The whole variable domain, filled in from reference TRBV30 and TRBJ2-5, reads SQTIHQWPATLVQPVGSPLSLECTVEGTSNPNLYWYRQAAGRGLQLLFYSVGIGQISSEVPQNLSASRPQDRQFILSSKKLLLSDSGFYLCAWNFGGQGETQYFGPGTRLLVL.

This clone showed up just a few times. The rearrangement joins TRBV5-1 to TRBJ1-1; TRBD1 might be the D (5 bases). V was cut by 0 bases and J by 11 bases, with 17 bases left in between. Germline V CDR1 and CDR2: SGHRS, YFSETQ. The CDR3 runs to 14 residues. The CDR3 reads CASSLAGGESAAFF. CDR3 in DNA: TGCGCCAGCAGCTTGGCTGGGGGGGAGAGTGCGGCTTTCTTT.

This clone is a singleton in its sample. This sequence joins TRBV2 and TRBJ2-3, with 12 bases lining up with TRBD1. CDR1 and CDR2 from the germline V gene are SNHLY and FYNNEI. The CDR3 has 16 residues. V lost 6 bases to trimming and J lost 2 bases; unmatched junction nucleotides: 6. CDR3 sequence: CASSGDRGLSTDTQYF. The CDR3 nucleotides are TGTGCCAGCAGCGGGGACAGGGGGCTATCCACAGATACGCAGTATTTT.

This chain uses TRBV5-6 with TRBJ1-1, with D maybe TRBD1 (6 bases). The CDR3 is 12 amino acids. The germline V gene has CDR1 SGHDT and CDR2 YYEEEE. V was trimmed by 4 bases and J by 7 bases, leaving 11 bases between them. This chain's CDR3 is CASSKTGREAFF. The CDR3 DNA sequence: TGTGCCAGCAGCAAGACAGGACGTGAAGCTTTCTTT.

This clone was seen a handful of times. The V and J genes are TRBV28 and TRBJ2-6, with D perhaps matching TRBD1 (6 bases). The V end was cut by 6 bases, the J end by 1 base, with 13 bases between. Germline CDR1 MDHEN, CDR2 SYDVKM. The CDR3 consists of 16 residues. The CDR3 here is CASSLGAVSGANVLTF. The CDR3 DNA is TGTGCCAGCAGCTTGGGGGCTGTATCTGGGGCCAACGTCCTGACTTTC.

This chain links TRBV7-8 with TRBJ2-7, with TRBD2 matching 8 bases. CDR1 and CDR2 (germline): SGHVS, FQNEAQ. The CDR3 is 16 residues long. The trim removed 1 base at V and 5 bases at J, leaving 10 bases unmatched. The CDR3: CASSLVPREGVHEQYF. CDR3 nucleotides: TGTGCCAGCAGCTTAGTCCCCCGGGAGGGGGTCCACGAGCAGTACTTC.

The chain joins TRBV18 to TRBJ1-6, with TRBD1 as a possible D gene (6 bases). The ends were cut back, 3 bases at V and 7 bases at J, with 13 bases in the middle. CDR1 KGHSH and CDR2 LQKENI come from the germline V gene. The CDR3 is made up of 15 amino acids. This CDR3 is CASSPGDIINSPLHF. The DNA for the CDR3 is TGTGCCAGCTCACCCGGGGACATCATCAATTCACCCCTCCACTTT.

The rearrangement joins TRBV5-1 to TRBJ1-3, with a weak D call TRBD1 (5 bases). V lost 2 bases, J lost 3 bases, and 9 bases lay in between. CDR1 and CDR2 from the germline V gene are SGHRS and YFSETQ. The CDR3 is 14 amino acids. The CDR3: CASSLQDSGNTIYF. Here the CDR3 DNA reads TGCGCCAGCAGCTTACAAGACAGTGGAAACACCATATATTTT. Combining the CDR3 with reference TRBV5-1 and TRBJ1-3 gives the whole variable domain KAGVTQTPRYLIKTRGQQVTLSCSPISGHRSVSWYQQTPGQGLQFLFEYFSETQRNKGNFPGRFSGRQFSNSRSEMNVSTLELGDSALYLCASSLQDSGNTIYFGEGSWLTVV.

The rearrangement uses TRBV25-1 and TRBJ2-1, with 8 bases aligning to TRBD1. With 5 bases clipped from V and 15 bases from J, the junction kept 9 bases outside the gene matches. Per the germline V gene, CDR1 is MGHDK and CDR2 is SYGVNS. The CDR3 is 12 residues long. CDR3 nucleotides: TGTGCCAGCAGTAATAACAGGGGGTGGCCGTTCTTC. It is translated as CASSNNRGWPFF.

This clone was seen only a few times. The V call is TRBV5-1, the J call TRBJ2-1; D is possibly TRBD1 (6 bases). Deletions cut 0 bases from V and 7 bases from J, with 11 bases between. Per the germline V gene, CDR1 is SGHRS and CDR2 is YFSETQ. The CDR3 loop spans 14 amino acids. The CDR3 DNA follows: TGCGCCAGCAGCTTGGGACAGGTCGATAATGAGCAGTTCTTC. Its protein is CASSLGQVDNEQFF.

The table lists this clone with a count of one. This chain links TRBV25-1 with TRBJ1-1; the D is unclear. The germline CDR1 and CDR2 sequences are MGHDK and SYGVNS. V lost 3 bases to trimming and J lost 3 bases, with 8 bases between them. The CDR3 has 13 amino acids. CDR3 DNA: TGTGCCAGCAGTGAGCCGGGGTACACTGAAGCTTTCTTT. It yields the protein CASSEPGYTEAFF.

This clone has a handful of counts. DNA for the CDR3: TGTGCCAGCAAACTCTCCGACATCTATGGCTACACCTTC. Translation: CASKLSDIYGYTF. The rearrangement joins TRBV28 to TRBJ1-2; D is unresolved. This CDR3 is built from 13 residues. V was trimmed by 7 bases and J by 4 bases, leaving 13 bases between them. In germline, CDR1 is MDHEN, CDR2 SYDVKM.

The J gene is TRBJ1-2, the V gene TRBV28; D unclear. CDR1 MDHEN and CDR2 SYDVKM come from the germline V gene. This CDR3 contains 13 residues. Between the trimmed V and J ends, which lost 6 bases and 3 bases, there was a span of 11 bases. CDR3 sequence reads: CASSPKFHYGYTF. The CDR3 nucleotides read TGTGCCAGCAGCCCTAAGTTTCACTATGGCTACACCTTC.

The CDR3 sequence: CASSGAGKYGYTF. The CDR3 DNA is TGTGCCAGCAGTGGAGCCGGGAAGTATGGCTACACCTTC. This rearrangement joins TRBV6-1 to TRBJ1-2; no reliable D call. V lost 4 bases and J 5 bases, leaving 11 bases between the germline ends. The CDR3 is 13 residues long. CDR1 and CDR2 (germline): MNHNS, SASEGT.

The chain joins TRBV18 to TRBJ2-2, with D tentatively TRBD2 (6 bases). Germline CDR1 and CDR2: KGHSH and LQKENI. The germline V and J ends were trimmed by 6 bases and 4 bases, with 21 bases remaining between them. The CDR3 sequence is 17 residues long. The CDR3 loop reads CASSPGRRGGGTGELFF. In DNA, the CDR3 is TGTGCCAGCTCTCCCGGTCGGCGGGGCGGTGGCACCGGGGAGCTGTTTTTT. Using reference TRBV18 and TRBJ2-2 for the parts outside the CDR3, the full variable domain is NAGVMQNPRHLVRRRGQEARLRCSPMKGHSHVYWYRQLPEEGLKFMVYLQKENIIDESGMPKERFSAEFPKEGPSILRIQQVVRGDSAAYFCASSPGRRGGGTGELFFGEGSRLTVL.

The V and J genes are TRBV6-1 and TRBJ2-1, with 8 bases matching TRBD2. The V and J ends lost 3 bases and 14 bases, in that order; junction bases with no gene match: 6. The V gene's germline CDR1 is MNHNS and CDR2 SASEGT. The CDR3 is 12 amino acids. The CDR3 DNA is TGTGCCAGCAGTGACTTCCCGGGACTAGAGTTCTTC. It specifies CASSDFPGLEFF.

CDR3 DNA sequence: TGTGCCAGCAGCTTACAGGCTAACTCCTACGAGCAGTACTTC. This gives the protein CASSLQANSYEQYF. This chain links TRBV7-3 with TRBJ2-7; unclear D gene. The CDR3 extends over 14 amino acids. Germline values: CDR1 SGHTA, CDR2 FQGTGA. Trimming stripped 2 bases from V and 0 bases from J, with 8 bases between.

V and J are TRBV5-4 and TRBJ2-5; 7 bases match TRBD2. V shed 0 bases and J 2 bases; nucleotides not matched to a gene: 1. Germline CDR1 and CDR2: SGHNT and YYREEE (reference sequence). This CDR3 contains 14 residues. CDR3: CASSLGLAQETQYF. The CDR3 DNA reads as TGTGCCAGCAGCTTGGGACTAGCTCAAGAGACCCAGTACTTC.

The chain combines TRBV9 with TRBJ1-5; 10 nucleotides align to TRBD1. Germline CDR1 reads SGDLS; CDR2 reads YYNGEE. Trimming at V came to 3 bases and at J to 8 bases, leaving 8 bases not matched to a gene. CDR3 length: 15 residues. The CDR3 nucleotides are TGTGCCAGCAGCGGGGGGGGACAGGGGCATGAGCCCCAGCATTTT. It translates to CASSGGGQGHEPQHF.

V usage is TRBV10-1 and J usage is TRBJ2-5, with 9 bases that match TRBD2. Unmatched junction bases numbered 18, after V lost 6 bases and J lost 13 bases. The CDR3 consists of 15 residues. Germline values: CDR1 WNHNN, CDR2 SYGVQD (reference sequence). Written as DNA, the CDR3 is TGCGCCAGCAGCCCGGGAACTAGCGGGCCGCAGGGATTGTACTTC. Translated: CASSPGTSGPQGLYF.

The chain has TRBV28 and TRBJ2-4; D is perhaps TRBD1 (5 bases). V lost 2 bases and J lost 1, with 12 bases in between. The germline CDR1 and CDR2 sequences are MDHEN and SYDVKM. The CDR3 runs to 16 residues. In DNA, the CDR3 is TGTGCCAGCAGTTTAGTTCAGGGAATGGCCAAAAACATTCAGTACTTC. Translation: CASSLVQGMAKNIQYF.

The chain uses TRBV7-9 and TRBJ2-7; possibly TRBD1 for D (5 bases). The V gene's germline CDR1 is SEHNR and CDR2 FQNEAQ (reference sequence). Trimming left V 5 bases short and J 6 bases short, with 8 bases between. This CDR3 is built from 11 residues. CDR3 residues: CASSLQGEQYF. The CDR3 region has the DNA TGTGCCAGCAGCCTTCAGGGCGAGCAGTACTTC.

This clone occurred a few times. The V gene is TRBV7-3, the J gene TRBJ1-1; D unresolved. V dropped 2 bases and J dropped 5 bases, with 12 bases sitting between them. Germline CDR1 is SGHTA and CDR2 is FQGTGA. The CDR3 consists of 14 residues. CDR3 protein: CASSLEGGLTEAFF. CDR3 nucleotide sequence: TGTGCCAGCAGCTTAGAGGGCGGATTAACTGAAGCTTTCTTT.